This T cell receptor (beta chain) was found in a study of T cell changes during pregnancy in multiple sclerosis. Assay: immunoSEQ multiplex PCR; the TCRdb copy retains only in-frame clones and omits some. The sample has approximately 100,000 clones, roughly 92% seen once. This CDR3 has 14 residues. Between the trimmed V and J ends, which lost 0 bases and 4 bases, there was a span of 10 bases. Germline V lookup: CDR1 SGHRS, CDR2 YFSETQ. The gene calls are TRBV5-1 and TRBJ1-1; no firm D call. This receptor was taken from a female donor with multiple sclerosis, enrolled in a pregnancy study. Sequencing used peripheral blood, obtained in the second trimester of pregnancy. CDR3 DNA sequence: TGCGCCAGCAGCTTGGCCGGGAAGGGCACTGAAGCTTTCTTT. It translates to CASSLAGKGTEAFF.